Listed below are T cell receptor beta chains from one sample, sequenced in a study of blood T cell repertoires in COVID-19. Measured with immunoSEQ multiplex PCR; TCRdb has only the in-frame clones, and not every one. The sample carries 90,000 or so clones, roughly nine tenths recorded once. The sequencing input was peripheral blood. Receptors were obtained from a human donor with active COVID-19. The donor label of this sample is uncertain. Each CDR3 is given with its conserved first and last residue. Fields, in order: clone size, J gene, D gene, V gene, CDR3 length, CDR3 DNA, CDR3 protein. A D gene is named only where the DNA matches it firmly. Where a row states a size, it is once, few, many or the class of an expanded clone; other rows omit it.

. | TRBJ1-1 | TRBD1 | TRBV6-5 | 15 | TGTGCCAGCAGTTACTCGACAGGGTGGAACACTGAAGCTTTCTTT | CASSYSTGWNTEAFF
once | TRBJ1-3 | . | TRBV2 | 12 | TGTGCCAGTCAGGGTACTGGAAACACCATATATTTT | CASQGTGNTIYF
once | TRBJ1-1 | TRBD1 | TRBV10-3 | 14 | TGTGCCATCAGTGTAGGGGGCTCGAACACTGAAGCTTTCTTT | CAISVGGSNTEAFF
. | TRBJ1-4 | TRBD1 | TRBV19 | 15 | TGTGCCAGTAGTGCCCGGACAGGGCGGGGTGAAAAACTGTTTTTT | CASSARTGRGEKLFF
. | TRBJ2-3 | TRBD2 | TRBV3-1/TRBV3-2 | 18 | TGTGCCAGCAGCCAAGACGCCAAGTGGCTAGCGGGGGGAGATACGCAGTATTTT | CASSQDAKWLAGGDTQYF
. | TRBJ2-3 | . | TRBV4-3 | 18 | TGCGCCAGCAGCCTAGAGGCGTCTTTGGGGGGTCCGACAGATACGCAGTATTTT | CASSLEASLGGPTDTQYF
. | TRBJ1-4 | . | TRBV5-6 | 12 | TGTGCCAGCAGCTTGTCCGCGGGACGGCTGTTTTTT | CASSLSAGRLFF
. | TRBJ2-1 | . | TRBV7-3 | 13 | TGTGCCAGCAGCCCCTCCCTAAGCCCGGAGCAGTTCTTC | CASSPSLSPEQFF
. | TRBJ2-3 | TRBD1 | TRBV2 | 15 | TGTGCCAGCACCAAGGACAGGGGAAGCACAGATACGCAGTATTTT | CASTKDRGSTDTQYF
once | TRBJ2-3 | TRBD2 | TRBV9 | 16 | TGTGCCAGCAGCGAGGGACTAGCGGGGGGTTTAGATACGCAGTATTTT | CASSEGLAGGLDTQYF
. | TRBJ2-3 | . | TRBV13 | 15 | TGTGCCAGCAGCTTAGGCGCGGGACCCACAGATACGCAGTATTTT | CASSLGAGPTDTQYF
. | TRBJ2-5 | . | TRBV4-3 | 17 | TGCGCCAGCAGCCAAGATTGGGGGGTGTGGGGTCAAGAGACCCAGTACTTC | CASSQDWGVWGQETQYF
. | TRBJ2-3 | . | TRBV11-2 | 12 | TGTGCCAGCAGCTTTATAACAGATACGCAGTATTTT | CASSFITDTQYF